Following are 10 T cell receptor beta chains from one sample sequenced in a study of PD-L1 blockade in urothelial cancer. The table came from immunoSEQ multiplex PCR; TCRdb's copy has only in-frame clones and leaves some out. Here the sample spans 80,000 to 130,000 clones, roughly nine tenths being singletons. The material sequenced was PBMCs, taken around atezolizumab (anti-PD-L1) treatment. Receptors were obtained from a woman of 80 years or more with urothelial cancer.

CDR3 sequence (DNA): TGCAGCGTTGAAGCCCCCGGTGGCGCGGAGTGGGAGCAGTTCTTC. It translates to CSVEAPGGAEWEQFF. This sequence joins TRBV29-1 and TRBJ2-1, with D unresolved. CDR1 and CDR2 (germline): SQVTM, ANQGSEA. Trimming pared 1 base from V and 10 bases from J, leaving 20 bases between. The CDR3 has 15 residues.

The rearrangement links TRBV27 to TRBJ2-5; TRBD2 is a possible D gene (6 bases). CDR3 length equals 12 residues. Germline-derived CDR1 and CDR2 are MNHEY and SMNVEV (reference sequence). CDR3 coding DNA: TGTGCTTCTGGGGAGGTCGTGGAGACCCAGTACTTC. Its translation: CASGEVVETQYF.

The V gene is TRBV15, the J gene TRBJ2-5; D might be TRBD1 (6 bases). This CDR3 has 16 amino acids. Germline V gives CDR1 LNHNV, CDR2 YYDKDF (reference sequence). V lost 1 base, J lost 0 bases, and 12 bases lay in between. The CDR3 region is CATSRAKTGNQETQYF. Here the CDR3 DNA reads TGTGCCACCAGCAGAGCTAAAACAGGGAACCAAGAGACCCAGTACTTC.

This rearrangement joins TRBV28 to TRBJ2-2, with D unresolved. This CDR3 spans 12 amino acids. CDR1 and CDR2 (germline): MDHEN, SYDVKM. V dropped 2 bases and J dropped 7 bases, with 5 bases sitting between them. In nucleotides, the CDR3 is TGTGCCAGCAGTTTAATCCTCGGGGAGCTGTTTTTT. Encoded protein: CASSLILGELFF.

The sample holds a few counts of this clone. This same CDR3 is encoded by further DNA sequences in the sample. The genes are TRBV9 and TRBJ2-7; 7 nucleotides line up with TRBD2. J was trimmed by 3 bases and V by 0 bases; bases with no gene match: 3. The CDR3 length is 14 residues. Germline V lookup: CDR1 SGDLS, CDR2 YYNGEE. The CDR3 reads CASSVGRTSYEQYF. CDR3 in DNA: TGTGCCAGCAGCGTAGGTCGGACTAGCTACGAGCAGTACTTC.

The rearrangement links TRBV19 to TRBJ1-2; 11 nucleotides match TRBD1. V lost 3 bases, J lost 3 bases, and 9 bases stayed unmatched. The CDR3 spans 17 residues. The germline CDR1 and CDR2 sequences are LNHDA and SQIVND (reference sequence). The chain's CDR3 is CASSMLDRGQLDYGYTF. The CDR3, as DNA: TGTGCCAGTAGTATGTTGGACAGGGGGCAGTTAGACTATGGCTACACCTTC.

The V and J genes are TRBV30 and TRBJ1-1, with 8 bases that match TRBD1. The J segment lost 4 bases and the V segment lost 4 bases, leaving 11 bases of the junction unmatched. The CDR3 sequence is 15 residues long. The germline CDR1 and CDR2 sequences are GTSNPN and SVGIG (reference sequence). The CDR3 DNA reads TGTGCCTGGACAGGGGGCCATGGGGTAGGCACTGAAGCTTTCTTT. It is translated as CAWTGGHGVGTEAFF. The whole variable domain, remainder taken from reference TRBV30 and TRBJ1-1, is SQTIHQWPATLVQPVGSPLSLECTVEGTSNPNLYWYRQAAGRGLQLLFYSVGIGQISSEVPQNLSASRPQDRQFILSSKKLLLSDSGFYLCAWTGGHGVGTEAFFGQGTRLTVV.

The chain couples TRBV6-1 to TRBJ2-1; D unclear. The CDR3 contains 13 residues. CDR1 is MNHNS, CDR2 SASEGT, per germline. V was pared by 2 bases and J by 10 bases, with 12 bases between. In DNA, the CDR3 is TGTGCCAGCAGTGAAAATCTCTACCGAGAGCAGTTCTTC. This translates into CASSENLYREQFF.

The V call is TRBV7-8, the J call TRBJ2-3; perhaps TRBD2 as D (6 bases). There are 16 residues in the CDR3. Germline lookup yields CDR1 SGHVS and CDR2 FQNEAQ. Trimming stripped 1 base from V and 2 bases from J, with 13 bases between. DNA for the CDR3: TGTGCCAGCAGCTTAGTAGGGGACTTTTTCACAGATACGCAGTATTTT. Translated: CASSLVGDFFTDTQYF.

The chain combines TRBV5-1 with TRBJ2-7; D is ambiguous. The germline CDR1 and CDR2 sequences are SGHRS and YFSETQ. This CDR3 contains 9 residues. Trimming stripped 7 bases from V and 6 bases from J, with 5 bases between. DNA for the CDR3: TGCGCCAGCCTCTGCGAGCAGTACTTC. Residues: CASLCEQYF.